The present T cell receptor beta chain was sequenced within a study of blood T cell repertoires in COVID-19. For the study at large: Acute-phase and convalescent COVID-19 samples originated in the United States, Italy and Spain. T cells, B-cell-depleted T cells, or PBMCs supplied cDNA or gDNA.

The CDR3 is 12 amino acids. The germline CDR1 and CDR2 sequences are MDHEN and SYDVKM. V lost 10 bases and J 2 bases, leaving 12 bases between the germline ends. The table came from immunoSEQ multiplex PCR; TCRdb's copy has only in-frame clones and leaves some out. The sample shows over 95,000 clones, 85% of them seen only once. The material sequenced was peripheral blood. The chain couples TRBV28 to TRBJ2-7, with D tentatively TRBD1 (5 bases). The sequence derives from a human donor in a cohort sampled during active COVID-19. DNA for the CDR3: TGTGCCACCGAGACAGTAACCTACGAGCAGTACTTC. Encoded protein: CATETVTYEQYF.